This T cell receptor (beta chain) was found in a study of control samples from healthy donors and cancer patients. Method: immunoSEQ multiplex PCR; TCRdb's copy keeps in-frame clones and lacks some. The sample comprises around 70,000 clones, 85% to 95% of which are singletons, and 2.8% rests with the top ten. Germline V gene lookup returns CDR1 SGHAT and CDR2 FQNNGV. J gave up 4 bases and V 5 bases, and 9 bases lay outside the gene matches. The length of the CDR3 is 15 residues. Source material: blood. V usage is TRBV11-2 and J usage is TRBJ1-1; TRBD1 agrees at 8 bases. This TCR came from a woman aged 25-40 years in good health. CDR3 amino acids: CASSLFTGGGTEAFF. The DNA of the CDR3 is TGTGCCAGCAGCCTCTTTACAGGGGGAGGCACTGAAGCTTTCTTT.